The source of this T cell receptor beta chain is a study of T-cell memory formation after mild COVID-19. Trimming took 3 bases from V and 4 from J, leaving 15 bases between them. This CDR3 is 15 amino acids long. CDR1 LNHNV and CDR2 YYDKDF come from the germline V gene (reference sequence). This clonotype has only a few counts. TCRdb recomputed calls from the 5' RACE reads with MiXCR, one row per CDR3 protein. Of hundreds of thousands of distinct CDR3 sequences listed, roughly 17% were seen once; the top ten hold 22%. The chain combines TRBV15 with TRBJ2-5; D unresolved. The receptor was isolated from a man between 18 and 35 years old who had mild COVID-19 (a few samples of this study predate the infection). Cell type and time point are not known. Sequencing input: PBMCs or a T cell subset sorted from them (not recorded which). The CDR3 is CATSRGLSTGETQYF. In DNA form, the CDR3 reads TGTGCCACCAGCAGGGGTTTGAGTACCGGAGAGACCCAGTACTTC. Combining the CDR3 with reference TRBV15 and TRBJ2-5 gives the whole variable domain DAMVIQNPRYQVTQFGKPVTLSCSQTLNHNVMYWYQQKSSQAPKLLFHYYDKDFNNEADTPDNFQSRRPNTSFCFLDIRSPGLGDTAMYLCATSRGLSTGETQYFGPGTRLLVL.